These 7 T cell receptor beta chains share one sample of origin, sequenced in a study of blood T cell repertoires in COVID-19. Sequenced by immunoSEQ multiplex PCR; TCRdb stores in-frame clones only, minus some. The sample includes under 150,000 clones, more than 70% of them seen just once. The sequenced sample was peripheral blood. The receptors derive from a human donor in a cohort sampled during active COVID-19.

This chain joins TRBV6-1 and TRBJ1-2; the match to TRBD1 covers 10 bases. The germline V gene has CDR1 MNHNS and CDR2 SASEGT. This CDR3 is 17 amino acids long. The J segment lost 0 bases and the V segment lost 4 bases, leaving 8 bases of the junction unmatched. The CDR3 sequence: CASSARQGAVANYGYTF. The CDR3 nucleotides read TGTGCCAGCAGTGCCCGACAGGGGGCCGTAGCTAACTATGGCTACACCTTC.

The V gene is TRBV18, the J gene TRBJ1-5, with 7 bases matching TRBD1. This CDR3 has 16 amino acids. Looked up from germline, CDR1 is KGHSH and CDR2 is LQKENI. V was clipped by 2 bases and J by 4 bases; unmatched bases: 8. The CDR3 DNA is TGTGCCAGCTCACCAGTCGCAGGGGGTAGGAATCAGCCCCAGCATTTT. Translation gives CASSPVAGGRNQPQHF.

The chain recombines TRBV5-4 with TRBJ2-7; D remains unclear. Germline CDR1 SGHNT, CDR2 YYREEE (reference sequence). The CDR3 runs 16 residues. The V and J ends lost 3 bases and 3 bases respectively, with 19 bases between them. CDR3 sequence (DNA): TGTGCCAGCAGCTCCTCGGCAGGCCCCCCGAACTACGAGCAGTACTTC. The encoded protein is CASSSSAGPPNYEQYF.

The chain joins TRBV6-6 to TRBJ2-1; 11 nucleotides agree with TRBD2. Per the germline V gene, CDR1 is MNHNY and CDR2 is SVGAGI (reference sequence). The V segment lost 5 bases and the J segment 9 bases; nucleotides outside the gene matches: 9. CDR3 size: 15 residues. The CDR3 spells CASSGTSGPRVEQFF. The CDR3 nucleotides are TGTGCCAGCAGTGGGACTAGCGGCCCCAGGGTTGAGCAGTTCTTC.

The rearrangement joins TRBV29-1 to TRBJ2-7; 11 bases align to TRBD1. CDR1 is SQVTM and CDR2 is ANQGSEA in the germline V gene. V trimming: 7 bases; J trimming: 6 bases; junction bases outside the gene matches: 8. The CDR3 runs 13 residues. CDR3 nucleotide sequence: TGCAGCGCTGGACAGGGGGCTGTCGGCGAGCAGTACTTC. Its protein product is CSAGQGAVGEQYF.

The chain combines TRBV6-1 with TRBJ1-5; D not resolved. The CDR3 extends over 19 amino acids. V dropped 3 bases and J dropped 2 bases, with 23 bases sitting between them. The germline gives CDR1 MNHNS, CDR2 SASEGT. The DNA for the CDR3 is TGTGCCAGCAGTGATTTGAGGTTTTATTTCCGACGGGGCAATCAGCCCCAGCATTTT. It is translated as CASSDLRFYFRRGNQPQHF.

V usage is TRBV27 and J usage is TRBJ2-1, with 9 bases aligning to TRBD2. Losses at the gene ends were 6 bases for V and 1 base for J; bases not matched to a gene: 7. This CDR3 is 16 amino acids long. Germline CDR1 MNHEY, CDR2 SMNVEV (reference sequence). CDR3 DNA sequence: TGTGCCAGCAGCCGAATAGCGGGGGAGTCCTACAATGAGCAGTTCTTC. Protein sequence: CASSRIAGESYNEQFF.